The sequence of this TCR beta chain was determined in a study of blood T cell repertoires in COVID-19. At the level of the study: The origin of the acute and convalescent COVID-19 samples was the United States, Italy and Spain.

V lost 3 bases and J lost 7, with 18 bases in between. Germline V gives CDR1 LNHNV, CDR2 YYDKDF (reference sequence). The CDR3 extends over 15 amino acids. Authors' methods: Quantification of nucleated cells was approximated via reference gene primer amplification. The assay was immunoSEQ multiplex PCR, and TCRdb's table has in-frame clones only and misses some. V and J calls plus clone size are reproduced from that table; the DNA served to infer D and trimming. The sample yields a few hundred thousand clones, approximately 89% seen once. Patients of the Seattle cohort, enrolled during active infection, were followed longitudinally. Only one count was recorded for this clone.

This chain joins TRBV15 and TRBJ1-1; D might be TRBD1 (6 bases). Sequencing was carried out using peripheral blood. This receptor was obtained from a woman aged 25 to 39 with COVID-19, enrolled during active disease. In DNA, the CDR3 is TGTGCCACCAGCAGCAAACAGTACCAGGGGCTTGAAGCTTTCTTT. This encodes CATSSKQYQGLEAFF.